This TCR beta chain was sequenced for a study of T cells in Graves' hyperthyroidism and ophthalmopathy. TCR beta CDR3 sequences were amplified from RNA transcripts. During a first-round RT-PCR of the TCR CDR3, the HTBI primer set was used. TCRdb reprocessed the multiplex PCR reads with MiXCR, giving one entry per CDR3 protein. Of 300,000 to 450,000 distinct CDR3 sequences in the sample, about a sixth were seen once. This CDR3 contains 15 residues. V trimming: 3 bases; J trimming: 0 bases; junction bases outside the gene matches: 0. Germline lookup yields CDR1 SNHLY and CDR2 FYNNEI. This clonotype was counted many times.

The clonotype comes from a woman in her thirties or forties with Graves' ophthalmopathy. V gene TRBV2 combines with J gene TRBJ1-1; 11 nucleotides align to TRBD1. The specimen was blood. Here the CDR3 DNA reads TGTGCCAGCAGTGAGGACAGGGGGCTGAACACTGAAGCTTTCTTT. Protein product: CASSEDRGLNTEAFF.